Shown below are 19 T cell receptor beta chains from a single sample sequenced in a study of T cell changes during pregnancy in multiple sclerosis. Assay: immunoSEQ multiplex PCR; the TCRdb copy retains only in-frame clones and omits some. The table lists 85,000 to 100,000 clones, roughly 92% of them singletons. The sample here was peripheral blood, taken after pregnancy. Receptors originate from a female donor with multiple sclerosis, enrolled in a pregnancy study.

The chain is built from TRBV6-5 and TRBJ1-1; maybe TRBD1 (5 bases). Germline lookup yields CDR1 MNHEY and CDR2 SVGAGI. This CDR3 contains 15 residues. With 5 bases removed from V and 0 bases from J, the gap between germline ends came to 13 bases. Here the CDR3 reads CASSGGAGMNTEAFF. DNA of the CDR3: TGTGCCAGCAGTGGCGGGGCGGGAATGAACACTGAAGCTTTCTTT.

The rearrangement links TRBV4-1 to TRBJ2-1; 8 bases align to TRBD1. The CDR3 spans 16 residues. Germline values: CDR1 MGHRA, CDR2 YSYEKL. J gave up 4 bases and V 2 bases, and 7 bases lay outside the gene matches. CDR3 coding DNA: TGCGCCAGCAGCCAATTTCCGGGACAGGATTACAATGAGCAGTTCTTC. Translation gives CASSQFPGQDYNEQFF.

The chain carries TRBV4-3 and TRBJ2-1, with 10 bases lining up with TRBD2. CDR3 length equals 16 residues. The ends lost 0 bases at V and 8 bases at J; junction bases unmatched: 7. CDR1 and CDR2 from the germline V gene are LGHNA and YSLEER. CDR3 DNA sequence: TGCGCCAGCAGCCAAGATATCGGTCTAGCGGGAGATGAGCAGTTCTTC. Its protein is CASSQDIGLAGDEQFF.

V is TRBV5-1 and J is TRBJ2-1, with 7 nucleotides matching TRBD2. J lost 3 bases, V lost 4 bases, and 10 bases had no gene match. The CDR3 is 16 residues long. CDR1 and CDR2 from the germline V gene are SGHRS and YFSETQ. The CDR3 spells CASSHLERDLYNEQFF. The DNA for the CDR3 is TGCGCCAGCAGCCACCTCGAGCGGGACCTCTACAATGAGCAGTTCTTC.

The chain carries TRBV6-6 and TRBJ2-3; weak D call: TRBD2 (6 bases). The V end was cut by 6 bases, the J end by 3 bases, with 13 bases between. The CDR3 is 14 amino acids. Germline V gene lookup returns CDR1 MNHNY and CDR2 SVGAGI (reference sequence). CDR3 loop: CASRWAGPTDTQYF. The CDR3 region has the DNA TGTGCCAGCAGGTGGGCGGGGCCGACAGATACGCAGTATTTT.

The CDR3 loop is CASSSSGARTDTQYF. DNA for the CDR3: TGTGCCAGCAGCTCTAGCGGAGCCCGCACAGATACGCAGTATTTT. V usage is TRBV7-2 and J usage is TRBJ2-3; 7 bases fit TRBD2. The germline gives CDR1 SGHTA, CDR2 FQGNSA. The CDR3 covers 15 residues. V trimming: 4 bases; J trimming: 1 base; junction bases outside the gene matches: 5.

The chain employs TRBV4-1 and TRBJ2-5, with 7 bases lining up with TRBD2. Losses at the gene ends were 1 base for V and 5 bases for J; bases not matched to a gene: 7. CDR1 is MGHRA, CDR2 YSYEKL, per germline. The CDR3 extends over 15 amino acids. The CDR3 DNA sequence: TGCGCCAGCAGCCAAGGAGCGGGGTTGGAGGAGACCCAGTACTTC. Amino acid sequence: CASSQGAGLEETQYF.

The J gene is TRBJ2-3, the V gene TRBV7-3; 7 bases map to TRBD2. Germline V gene lookup returns CDR1 SGHTA and CDR2 FQGTGA. Unmatched junction bases numbered 6, after V lost 5 bases and J lost 4 bases. The CDR3 spans 14 residues. In nucleotides, the CDR3 is TGTGCCAGCAGCACCGGACTAGATCCAGATACGCAGTATTTT. Encoded protein: CASSTGLDPDTQYF.

This chain joins TRBV5-4 and TRBJ2-7; no firm D call. CDR3 size: 13 residues. Germline V gene data show CDR1 as SGHNT and CDR2 as YYREEE (reference sequence). V was shortened by 4 bases and J by 2 bases, with 10 bases between the two germline ends. This chain's CDR3 is CASSHPLAYEQYF. The CDR3 nucleotides are TGTGCCAGCAGCCACCCTCTAGCCTACGAGCAGTACTTC.

This clone was observed once. This chain links TRBV4-1 with TRBJ1-1, with 7 bases fitting TRBD1. V gave up 4 bases and J gave up 0 bases; unmatched junction bases: 2. The CDR3 runs to 14 residues. The germline V gene encodes CDR1 MGHRA and CDR2 YSYEKL. The CDR3 region is CASSLQGMNTEAFF. The CDR3 bases are TGCGCCAGCAGCCTACAGGGGATGAACACTGAAGCTTTCTTT.

V usage is TRBV30 and J usage is TRBJ2-7; 7 nucleotides agree with TRBD2. Trimming removed 6 bases from V and 6 bases from J; junction bases left unmatched: 5. Germline V gene lookup returns CDR1 GTSNPN and CDR2 SVGIG (reference sequence). CDR3 size: 11 residues. The CDR3 region is CACRGGVEQYF. CDR3 DNA sequence: TGTGCCTGTCGGGGAGGGGTCGAGCAGTACTTC.

The chain has TRBV28 and TRBJ1-5, with a weak D call TRBD1 (5 bases). Germline CDR1 MDHEN, CDR2 SYDVKM. Trimming removed 7 bases at V and 1 base at J, with 17 bases between. The CDR3 totals 16 residues. CDR3 loop: CASILGGVVSNQPQHF. The CDR3 nucleotides are TGTGCCAGCATCTTGGGAGGGGTAGTCAGCAATCAGCCCCAGCATTTT.

V gene TRBV7-9 combines with J gene TRBJ2-1, with a possible D match to TRBD1 (6 bases). The CDR3 has 15 amino acids. CDR1 and CDR2 from the germline V gene are SEHNR and FQNEAQ (reference sequence). The germline V and J ends were trimmed by 5 bases and 2 bases, with 13 bases remaining between them. CDR3 sequence reads: CASSDRTKTYNEQFF. The DNA for the CDR3 is TGTGCCAGCAGCGACAGGACCAAGACCTACAATGAGCAGTTCTTC. Full variable domain (rest looked up from reference TRBV7-9 and TRBJ2-1): DTGVSQNPRHKITKRGQNVTFRCDPISEHNRLYWYRQTLGQGPEFLTYFQNEAQLEKSRLLSDRFSAERPKGSFSTLEIQRTEQGDSAMYLCASSDRTKTYNEQFFGPGTRLTVL.

This chain links TRBV9 with TRBJ2-2; 16 nucleotides align to TRBD2. The germline V gene encodes CDR1 SGDLS and CDR2 YYNGEE. Trimming took 4 bases from V and 3 from J; bases not matched to a gene: 9. This CDR3 comprises 19 residues. CDR3 nucleotides: TGTGCCAGCAGCCCCAGGGGACTAGCGGGAGGGCCGCACACCGGGGAGCTGTTTTTT. Its protein is CASSPRGLAGGPHTGELFF. Based on the CDR3 plus reference TRBV9 and TRBJ2-2, the full variable domain is DSGVTQTPKHLITATGQRVTLRCSPRSGDLSVYWYQQSLDQGLQFLIQYYNGEERAKGNILERFSAQQFPDLHSELNLSSLELGDSALYFCASSPRGLAGGPHTGELFFGEGSRLTVL.

The chain has TRBV7-9 and TRBJ1-3, with unresolved D. The CDR3 runs to 14 residues. V lost 5 bases and J lost 1, with 9 bases in between. Germline CDR1 reads SEHNR; CDR2 reads FQNEAQ (reference sequence). The CDR3 reads CASSPPYSGNTIYF. The CDR3 nucleotides are TGTGCCAGCAGCCCCCCCTATTCTGGAAACACCATATATTTT. Combining the CDR3 with reference TRBV7-9 and TRBJ1-3 gives the whole variable domain DTGVSQNPRHKITKRGQNVTFRCDPISEHNRLYWYRQTLGQGPEFLTYFQNEAQLEKSRLLSDRFSAERPKGSFSTLEIQRTEQGDSAMYLCASSPPYSGNTIYFGEGSWLTVV.

The J gene is TRBJ2-1, the V gene TRBV5-6; 8 nucleotides align to TRBD2. The V gene end was trimmed by 6 bases and the J gene end by 3 bases; junction bases not matched to a gene: 5. The CDR3 contains 14 residues. Germline V gives CDR1 SGHDT, CDR2 YYEEEE. CDR3 sequence reads: CASNGGVSYNEQFF. CDR3 sequence (DNA): TGTGCCAGCAACGGGGGGGTCAGCTACAATGAGCAGTTCTTC.

The table lists this clone with a few counts. The chain joins TRBV19 to TRBJ2-7, with a possible D match to TRBD1 (5 bases). With 8 bases removed from V and 7 bases from J, the gap between germline ends came to 21 bases. CDR3 length: 14 residues. Germline loops: CDR1 LNHDA, CDR2 SQIVND (reference sequence). CDR3: CASSPDILLREQYF. CDR3 DNA sequence: TGTGCCAGTTCCCCGGACATCCTACTAAGGGAGCAGTACTTC.

This chain uses TRBV27 with TRBJ2-7; D not certain. The germline V gene encodes CDR1 MNHEY and CDR2 SMNVEV (reference sequence). The CDR3 is 13 residues long. V was clipped by 2 bases and J by 4 bases, with 9 bases between them. The CDR3 loop reads CASSLTADYEQYF. The CDR3, as DNA: TGTGCCAGCAGTTTAACGGCGGATTACGAGCAGTACTTC.

The sample holds a few counts of this clone. DNA for the CDR3: TGTGCCTGGAGTGAACGGGGGATCGGTGAGCAGTTCTTC. This translates into CAWSERGIGEQFF. This rearrangement joins TRBV30 to TRBJ2-1; D possibly corresponds to TRBD2 (6 bases). V was pared by 1 base and J by 9 bases, with 13 bases between. CDR1 and CDR2 from the germline V gene are GTSNPN and SVGIG (reference sequence). CDR3 length: 13 amino acids. The full variable domain, with the rest looked up from reference TRBV30 and TRBJ2-1, is SQTIHQWPATLVQPVGSPLSLECTVEGTSNPNLYWYRQAAGRGLQLLFYSVGIGQISSEVPQNLSASRPQDRQFILSSKKLLLSDSGFYLCAWSERGIGEQFFGPGTRLTVL.